These T cell receptor beta chains were read from a single sample in a study of blood T cell repertoires in COVID-19. Profiling relied on immunoSEQ multiplex PCR, and the TCRdb table lists in-frame clones only, not all of them. The sample comprises some 320,000 clones, roughly 90% of which are singletons, and around 2.5% rests with the top ten. The specimen was PBMCs or T cells enriched from blood (not recorded which). These receptor sequences come from a man in his sixties who had recovered from COVID-19. Both conserved end residues are part of each CDR3. Each record gives: clone size, V gene, J gene, D gene, CDR3 protein, CDR3 DNA. The D gene is left open where the match is weak. Only part of the rows carry a size: once, few, many, or a class if the clone is expanded.

>NA|TRBV7-2|TRBJ1-5|NA
CASSFGPAAGQPQHF
TGTGCCAGCAGCTTTGGGCCAGCCGCGGGTCAGCCCCAGCATTTT
>NA|TRBV21-1|TRBJ1-2|NA
CAVLWATVYGYTF
TGTGCAGTACTTTGGGCTACAGTATATGGCTACACCTTC
>NA|TRBV7-2|TRBJ1-4|TRBD1
CASSSPPGQGATNEKLFF
TGTGCCAGCAGCTCTCCGCCCGGACAGGGGGCAACTAATGAAAAACTGTTTTTT
>NA|TRBV9|TRBJ2-5|NA
CASSVGTGRETQYF
TGTGCCAGCAGCGTAGGAACAGGGCGAGAGACCCAGTACTTC
>NA|TRBV11-2|TRBJ1-2|NA
CASSSTGGYTF
TGTGCCAGCAGCTCCACGGGGGGCTACACCTTC
>NA|TRBV19|TRBJ1-5|NA
CASQKRANQPQHF
TGTGCCAGTCAAAAGCGGGCAAATCAGCCCCAGCATTTT
>few|TRBV5-5|TRBJ1-5|NA
CASSSTGSRNQPQHF
TGTGCCAGCAGCAGTACAGGGAGCCGCAATCAGCCCCAGCATTTT
>once|TRBV7-6|TRBJ2-2|TRBD2
CASSSGPSGIAGELFF
TGTGCCAGCAGCAGCGGCCCTAGCGGGATAGCCGGGGAGCTGTTTTTT
>NA|TRBV3-1/TRBV3-2|TRBJ2-5|TRBD2
CASSQGGSGIKETQYF
TGTGCCAGCAGCCAAGGGGGTAGCGGGATAAAAGAGACCCAGTACTTC
>many|TRBV5-4|TRBJ2-3|NA
CASSTGTSSTDTQYF
TGTGCCAGCAGCACTGGGACAAGTAGCACAGATACGCAGTATTTT
>NA|TRBV6-5|TRBJ1-1|NA
CASSYGARSLNTEAFF
TGTGCCAGCAGTTACGGAGCCAGAAGCCTGAACACTGAAGCTTTCTTT
>NA|TRBV7-2|TRBJ2-1|TRBD2
CASSSGLAGASEQFF
TGTGCCAGCAGCTCAGGACTAGCGGGAGCTAGTGAGCAGTTCTTC
>NA|TRBV19|TRBJ2-2|TRBD2
CASSLAGGTGELFF
TGTGCCAGTAGTTTAGCGGGAGGCACCGGGGAGCTGTTTTTT
>NA|TRBV11-2|TRBJ2-7|NA
CASTSLSTYEQYF
TGTGCCAGCACTTCGCTCTCTACCTACGAGCAGTACTTC
>NA|TRBV14|TRBJ1-1|NA
CASSQVGENTEAFF
TGTGCCAGCAGCCAAGTCGGGGAGAACACTGAAGCTTTCTTT
>NA|TRBV3-1/TRBV3-2|TRBJ2-5|TRBD2
CATQGSGRGETQYF
TGTGCGACTCAGGGGAGCGGGAGGGGAGAGACCCAGTACTTC
>NA|TRBV6-5|TRBJ1-4|NA
CASRPGQPAHGKLFF
TGTGCCAGCAGACCTGGACAGCCCGCCCATGGAAAACTGTTTTTT
>NA|TRBV7-9|TRBJ2-3|NA
CASSFGSGPTDTQYF
TGTGCCAGCAGCTTCGGGAGTGGGCCCACAGATACGCAGTATTTT
>NA|TRBV11-3|TRBJ1-1|NA
CASSPSPGGSTEAFF
TGTGCCAGCAGCCCCTCCCCGGGGGGGAGCACTGAAGCTTTCTTT
>NA|TRBV4-1|TRBJ2-1|TRBD2
CASSQAPLAAAYNEQFF
TGCGCCAGCAGCCAGGCCCCCCTAGCGGCGGCCTACAATGAGCAGTTCTTC
>NA|TRBV11-3|TRBJ2-1|NA
CASSLLVSSYNEQFF
TGTGCCAGCAGCTTACTCGTTAGCTCCTACAATGAGCAGTTCTTC
>NA|TRBV6-1|TRBJ2-7|NA
CASRATEPSYEQYF
TGTGCCAGCCGGGCGACAGAACCCTCCTACGAGCAGTACTTC
>NA|TRBV27|TRBJ2-1|TRBD2
CASRSNFLLAGSLQQFF
TGTGCCAGCAGGTCCAACTTTCTGTTAGCGGGGTCCCTACAGCAGTTCTTC
>NA|TRBV10-3|TRBJ2-3|TRBD2
CATSGGAEDTQYF
TGTGCCACTAGCGGGGGGGCCGAAGATACGCAGTATTTT
>once|TRBV3-1/TRBV3-2|TRBJ2-1|NA
CASSQGTPSSYNEQFF
TGTGCCAGCAGCCAAGGGACTCCGAGCTCCTACAATGAGCAGTTCTTC
>NA|TRBV19|TRBJ2-5|TRBD2
CASSTGLAGRKTQYF
TGTGCCAGTAGTACCGGACTAGCGGGAAGAAAGACCCAGTACTTC
>NA|TRBV15|TRBJ2-3|TRBD2
CATSTLLSGGTDTQYF
TGTGCCACCAGCACTCTGCTTAGCGGGGGCACAGATACGCAGTATTTT
>NA|TRBV24-1|TRBJ1-5|NA
CATSSRGGPQHF
TGTGCCACCAGTTCGAGAGGTGGGCCCCAGCATTTT
>NA|TRBV12-3/TRBV12-4|TRBJ1-6|NA
CASALGGRSPLHF
TGTGCCAGCGCCTTGGGGGGGCGTTCACCCCTCCACTTT